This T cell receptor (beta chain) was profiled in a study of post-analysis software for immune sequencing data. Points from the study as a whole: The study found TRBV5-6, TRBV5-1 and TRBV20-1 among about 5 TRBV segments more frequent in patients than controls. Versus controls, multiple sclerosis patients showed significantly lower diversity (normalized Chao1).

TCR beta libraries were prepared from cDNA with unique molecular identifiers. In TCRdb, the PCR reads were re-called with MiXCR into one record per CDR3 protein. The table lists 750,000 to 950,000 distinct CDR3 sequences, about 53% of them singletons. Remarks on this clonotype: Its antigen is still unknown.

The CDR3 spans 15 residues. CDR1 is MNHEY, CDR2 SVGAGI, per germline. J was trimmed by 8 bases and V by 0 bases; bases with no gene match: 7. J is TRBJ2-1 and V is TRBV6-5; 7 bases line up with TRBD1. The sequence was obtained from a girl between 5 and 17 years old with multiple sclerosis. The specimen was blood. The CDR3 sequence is CASSYSGTEDDEQFF. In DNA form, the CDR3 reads TGTGCCAGCAGTTACTCTGGGACAGAGGACGATGAGCAGTTCTTC.